These 21 T cell receptor beta chains came from one sample sequenced in a study of T cells in localized non-small cell lung cancer. The table came from immunoSEQ multiplex PCR; TCRdb's copy has only in-frame clones and leaves some out. The sample lists roughly 30,000 clones; roughly four fifths were seen once. The sample in question was peripheral blood mononuclear cells, obtained before any cancer treatment. These TCRs come from a man aged 40-75 years with stage III lung adenocarcinoma.

The chain employs TRBV10-3 and TRBJ1-2; D is ambiguous. Germline V CDR1 and CDR2: ENHRY, SYGVKD. This CDR3 comprises 13 residues. Trimming removed 10 bases at V and 5 bases at J, with 17 bases between. In DNA form, the CDR3 reads TGTGCCAGCAGAGGTGGGCTCCGATATGGCTACACCTTC. Amino acid sequence: CASRGGLRYGYTF.

V is TRBV2 and J is TRBJ1-5; the D gene is possibly TRBD1 (6 bases). In germline, CDR1 is SNHLY, CDR2 FYNNEI. The length of the CDR3 is 13 residues. V was trimmed by 8 bases and J by 0 bases, leaving 8 bases between them. The CDR3 nucleotides are TGTGCCAGCCGCAGGGGTAGCAATCAGCCCCAGCATTTT. Protein sequence: CASRRGSNQPQHF.

The chain carries TRBV6-1 and TRBJ2-7; 8 bases are shared with TRBD2. The CDR3 covers 13 residues. V trimming: 4 bases; J trimming: 7 bases; junction bases outside the gene matches: 6. Germline V gene sequence: CDR1 MNHNS, CDR2 SASEGT. CDR3 residues: CASSAQPGGEQYV. CDR3 DNA sequence: TGTGCCAGCAGTGCCCAGCCGGGAGGGGAGCAGTACGTC.

J is TRBJ2-1 and V is TRBV7-8, with D possibly TRBD1 on 6 matching bases. V lost 5 bases, J lost 4 bases, and 18 bases lay in between. There are 16 residues in the CDR3. From germline, CDR1 is SGHVS and CDR2 FQNEAQ. This CDR3 is CASSRRPGTPYNEQFF. In DNA form, the CDR3 reads TGTGCCAGCAGCCGTAGACCCGGGACACCGTACAATGAGCAGTTCTTC.

The chain is built from TRBV19 and TRBJ1-1; D remains unclear. Per the germline V gene, CDR1 is LNHDA and CDR2 is SQIVND (reference sequence). The CDR3 loop spans 13 amino acids. V was pared by 5 bases and J by 4 bases, with 11 bases between. The CDR3, as DNA: TGTGCCAGTAGTGGGGTTGTGGGCACTGAAGCTTTCTTT. Protein product: CASSGVVGTEAFF.

This chain links TRBV19 with TRBJ1-5; TRBD1 agrees at 7 bases. The length of the CDR3 is 15 residues. Germline V CDR1 and CDR2: LNHDA, SQIVND (reference sequence). The V and J ends lost 4 bases and 3 bases, in that order; junction bases with no gene match: 6. The CDR3 loop is CASSKDRVDNQPQHF. For the CDR3, the DNA is TGTGCCAGTAGTAAAGACAGGGTGGACAATCAGCCCCAGCATTTT.

The chain uses TRBV11-2 and TRBJ1-2; a possible D gene is TRBD1 (6 bases). The ends were cut back, 2 bases at V and 4 bases at J, with 14 bases in the middle. The germline gives CDR1 SGHAT, CDR2 FQNNGV. This CDR3 contains 15 residues. The CDR3 DNA sequence: TGTGCCAGCAGCTTAAACGGGGGGCGAAGCTATGGCTACACCTTC. Translation: CASSLNGGRSYGYTF.

The rearrangement uses TRBV9 and TRBJ2-1; 7 positions match TRBD2. J gave up 3 bases and V 0 bases, and 3 bases lay outside the gene matches. This CDR3 comprises 15 residues. In germline, CDR1 is SGDLS, CDR2 YYNGEE. CDR3 bases: TGTGCCAGCAGCGTAGCAAGGACTAGCTACAATGAGCAGTTCTTC. Translation gives CASSVARTSYNEQFF.

The CDR3 sequence is CASRNDHRDRRSSYNSPLHF. CDR3 in DNA: TGTGCCAGCAGAAACGATCACCGGGACCGCAGGAGCTCCTATAATTCACCCCTCCACTTT. This sequence joins TRBV28 and TRBJ1-6; D is perhaps TRBD1 (5 bases). The germline V gene encodes CDR1 MDHEN and CDR2 SYDVKM. Trimming cost V 6 bases and J 0 bases, with 24 bases left between them. This CDR3 is built from 20 residues.

The V call is TRBV7-2, the J call TRBJ2-5; D perhaps matches TRBD2 (5 bases). Trimming left V 8 bases short and J 2 bases short, with 15 bases between. The CDR3 is 14 residues long. Germline V lookup: CDR1 SGHTA, CDR2 FQGNSA. The CDR3 here is CASSRSAPQETQYF. CDR3 nucleotide sequence: TGTGCCAGCTCTCGTAGCGCGCCTCAAGAGACCCAGTACTTC.

The rearrangement links TRBV5-4 to TRBJ2-1; TRBD2 is a possible D gene (6 bases). V was cut by 2 bases and J by 7 bases, with 13 bases left in between. There are 14 residues in the CDR3. The germline V gene encodes CDR1 SGHNT and CDR2 YYREEE (reference sequence). CDR3 sequence: CASSFSAGLNEQFF. The CDR3 DNA reads as TGTGCCAGCAGCTTTTCAGCGGGCCTTAATGAGCAGTTCTTC.

This sequence joins TRBV19 and TRBJ2-5, with 11 bases fitting TRBD2. The CDR3 loop spans 15 amino acids. The V and J ends lost 3 bases and 3 bases, in that order; junction bases with no gene match: 3. CDR1 is LNHDA and CDR2 is SQIVND in the germline V gene (reference sequence). The CDR3 is CASSILTSGKETQYF. The CDR3 DNA is TGTGCCAGTAGTATCCTGACTAGCGGGAAAGAGACCCAGTACTTC.

V and J are TRBV20-1 and TRBJ2-7, with 9 bases identical to TRBD1. The CDR3 covers 11 residues. Germline-derived CDR1 and CDR2 are DFQATT and SNEGSKA (reference sequence). V gave up 7 bases and J gave up 8 bases; unmatched junction bases: 6. CDR3 nucleotides: TGCAGTGGGGTACAGGGGGCACAGCAGTACGTC. Translating it yields CSGVQGAQQYV.

This clone was seen more than once but under ten times. V and J are TRBV6-5 and TRBJ2-7; perhaps D is TRBD1 or TRBD2 (6 bases each). V lost 10 bases and J lost 7, with 23 bases in between. The CDR3 spans 14 residues. Per germline, CDR1 MNHEY and CDR2 SVGAGI. The CDR3 coding sequence is TGTGCCACCAAGCCGGAGGGGGGCCGGGGGGAGCAGTACGTC. Residues: CATKPEGGRGEQYV.

The chain uses TRBV2 and TRBJ1-4; D possibly corresponds to TRBD1 (6 bases). The V end was cut by 7 bases, the J end by 7 bases, with 13 bases between. The CDR3 totals 13 residues. Looked up from germline, CDR1 is SNHLY and CDR2 is FYNNEI. This CDR3 reads CASMRGDGEKLFF. DNA of the CDR3: TGTGCCAGCATGAGGGGGGACGGTGAAAAACTGTTTTTT.

The chain carries TRBV28 and TRBJ2-7; tentative D call: TRBD2 (6 bases). The V end was cut by 6 bases, the J end by 3 bases, with 15 bases between. CDR1 MDHEN and CDR2 SYDVKM come from the germline V gene. CDR3 length: 14 amino acids. Here the CDR3 DNA reads TGTGCCAGCAGGCAGGGACTTAACTACTACGAGCAGTACTTC. It is translated as CASRQGLNYYEQYF.

On this clone itself: Mismatch with germline at one junction end may stem from a read error. The chain has TRBV7-8 and TRBJ2-3; 9 bases match TRBD2. Germline CDR1 is SGHVS and CDR2 is FQNEAQ. This CDR3 has 14 amino acids. CDR3 protein: CASSLRGGTDTQYF. CDR3 coding DNA: TGTGCCAGCAGCTTGCGGGGGGGCACCGATACGCAGTATTTT.

The J gene is TRBJ2-5, the V gene TRBV5-1; 9 bases align to TRBD2. Germline-derived CDR1 and CDR2 are SGHRS and YFSETQ. CDR3 length: 15 residues. V shed 3 bases, J shed 2 bases, and the junction held 5 bases outside the gene matches. The CDR3 DNA reads as TGCGCCAGCAGCTGGGCTAGCGGGACGCAAGAGACCCAGTACTTC. Translating gives CASSWASGTQETQYF.

V gene TRBV6-1 combines with J gene TRBJ2-1; D perhaps matches TRBD1 (6 bases). Trimming shortened V by 10 bases and J by 5 bases, and 21 bases separated the two germline ends. Germline CDR1 and CDR2: MNHNS and SASEGT. The CDR3 contains 15 residues. CDR3 residues: CAIPKHRDYNNEQFF. The CDR3 DNA is TGTGCCATCCCGAAGCACAGGGATTACAACAATGAGCAGTTCTTC.

V usage is TRBV5-1 and J usage is TRBJ2-2; D possibly uses TRBD1 or TRBD2 (5 bases each). V shed 2 bases and J shed 4 bases, with 12 bases lying between them. CDR1 is SGHRS and CDR2 is YFSETQ in the germline V gene. The CDR3 contains 15 residues. The CDR3 DNA reads TGCGCCAGCAGCTTTCTGGGACCCGGCACCGGGGAGCTGTTTTTT. Translated, it gives CASSFLGPGTGELFF.

The chain links TRBV11-2 to TRBJ2-7; 9 bases are shared with TRBD1. J gave up 2 bases and V 5 bases, and 1 base lay outside the gene matches. The germline CDR1 and CDR2 sequences are SGHAT and FQNNGV. This CDR3 has 13 amino acids. CDR3 sequence: CASSRDRAYEQYF. In DNA form, the CDR3 reads TGTGCCAGCAGCCGGGACAGGGCCTACGAGCAGTACTTC.